The clone carrying this TCR beta chain was detected many times. Its antigen is currently unknown. Sequencing libraries for TCR beta were prepared with iRepertoire HTBI primers and Arm-PCR of CDR3 regions. TCRdb analysed the multiplex PCR reads with MiXCR anew, one entry per CDR3 protein. This sample has a few hundred thousand distinct CDR3 sequences, with roughly 19% found just once. There are 12 residues in the CDR3. From germline, CDR1 is SNHLY and CDR2 FYNNEI. V gave up 8 bases and J gave up 5 bases; unmatched junction bases: 2. The time point here: newly diagnosed GD, antithyroid drugs for less than 3 months. Extracted RNA from PBMCs served as the source of the TCR library. It was an endocrinology department in Xi'an, China, that provided the patients. The data stem from a study of regulatory T cells in long-lasting Graves disease. The study's findings and limits: Clonotypes that were public and shared totalled approximately 3,000 in persistent patients versus over 800 in new patients. Persistent Graves' disease cases displayed lower TCR diversity than newly diagnosed ones.

This same sample was also part of a study on T cells in Graves' hyperthyroidism and ophthalmopathy.

This TCR derives from a woman in her thirties with Graves disease. The chain carries TRBV2 and TRBJ2-1, with TRBD2 matching over 8 bases. The source was peripheral blood mononuclear cells (PBMCs), collected at new diagnosis, from a patient treated with antithyroid drugs. The CDR3 protein is CASLLADNEQFF. CDR3 bases: TGTGCCAGCCTACTAGCGGACAATGAGCAGTTCTTC. The whole variable domain, filled in from reference TRBV2 and TRBJ2-1, reads EPEVTQTPSHQVTQMGQEVILRCVPISNHLYFYWYRQILGQKVEFLVSFYNNEISEKSEIFDDQFSVERPDGSNFTLKIRSTKLEDSAMYFCASLLADNEQFFGPGTRLTVL.